The clone carrying this T cell receptor (beta chain) was picked up one time. This record comes from a study of CD8 T cells in Susac syndrome. RNA in amounts of roughly 0.5 to 1 ug was reverse transcribed with random hexamers. TCRdb re-analysed the immunoSEQ multiplex PCR reads in MiXCR, keeping a single row per CDR3 protein. Among under 85,000 distinct CDR3 sequences listed, approximately 94% were seen once. Trimming cost V 9 bases and J 0 bases, with 10 bases left between them. The CDR3 is made up of 13 amino acids. Germline V lookup: CDR1 LNHDA, CDR2 SQIVND (reference sequence). FACS enriched CD8+ TEMRA cells, while bulk CD8+ and CD4+ were negatively isolated.

This chain uses TRBV19 with TRBJ2-3; D is uncertain. Sequenced sample: CD8+ T cells from PBMCs. This TCR was sampled from a human donor with multiple sclerosis. CDR3 sequence reads: CASYLPSTDTQYF. As DNA, the CDR3 is TGTGCCAGCTACCTCCCCAGCACAGATACGCAGTATTTT. Full variable domain (rest looked up from reference TRBV19 and TRBJ2-3): DGGITQSPKYLFRKEGQNVTLSCEQNLNHDAMYWYRQDPGQGLRLIYYSQIVNDFQKGDIAEGYSVSREKKESFPLTVTSAQKNPTAFYLCASYLPSTDTQYFGPGTRLTVL.